This entry lists 30 T cell receptor beta chains sequenced from one sample in a study of naive and memory T cell subsets. Study observations and caveats: A few larger clonotypes appeared in naive repertoires, especially CD8, possibly memory cells re-expressing CD45RA.

The beta constant-region primer was an equimolar mix of two oligonucleotides covering TRBC1 and TRBC2. Four rounds of PCR amplified the ligated cDNA using nested alpha and beta constant-region primers plus SP2. TCRdb reprocessed the UMI-ligation and nested PCR reads via MiXCR and lists one record per CDR3 protein. The data contain about 150,000 distinct CDR3 sequences, 22% of them singletons. No antigens are known for them. Sequences were obtained from naive CD4+ T cells from blood. These TCRs come from a human donor in good health.

Remarks on this clonotype: This likely comes from a read error, as the CDR3 has no conserved phenylalanine or tryptophan at its end. The chain joins TRBV20-1 to TRBJ2-3; 9 nucleotides line up with TRBD2. Germline CDR1 reads DFQATT; CDR2 reads SNEGSKA (reference sequence). With 5 bases clipped from V and 5 bases from J, the junction kept 5 bases outside the gene matches. This CDR3 contains 13 residues. CDR3: CSAYSGSEDTQYS. CDR3 nucleotides: TGCAGTGCTTATAGCGGGAGCGAAGATACGCAGTATTCT.

The count of this clonotype is one. The rearrangement uses TRBV10-3 and TRBJ2-4; D might be TRBD1 or TRBD2, each matching 5 bases. V was shortened by 2 bases and J by 1 base, with 15 bases between the two germline ends. Germline V gene sequence: CDR1 ENHRY, CDR2 SYGVKD. The CDR3 consists of 17 residues. CDR3 amino acids: CAISEGSGSQAKNIQYF. In nucleotides, the CDR3 is TGTGCCATCAGTGAGGGCTCAGGGAGCCAGGCCAAAAACATTCAGTACTTC.

This clonotype was found many times. In DNA, the CDR3 is TGCAGTGCTAGACGGCCTAGCGGATCTTCAAGGGGCAATGAGCAGTTCTTC. This sequence encodes CSARRPSGSSRGNEQFF. The gene calls are TRBV20-1 and TRBJ2-1; 7 bases match TRBD2. From germline, CDR1 is DFQATT and CDR2 SNEGSKA (reference sequence). The junction had 16 bases not matched to a gene; V was cut back by 2 bases and J by 6 bases. The CDR3 covers 17 residues.

The rearrangement uses TRBV5-1 and TRBJ1-1; 8 bases are a match to TRBD1. The ends lost 1 base at V and 0 bases at J; junction bases unmatched: 5. CDR1 is SGHRS and CDR2 is YFSETQ in the germline V gene. CDR3 length: 16 amino acids. This CDR3 reads CASSLFGQGLNTEAFF. The CDR3 DNA follows: TGCGCCAGCAGCTTGTTTGGACAGGGCCTGAACACTGAAGCTTTCTTT. Combining the CDR3 with reference TRBV5-1 and TRBJ1-1 gives the whole variable domain KAGVTQTPRYLIKTRGQQVTLSCSPISGHRSVSWYQQTPGQGLQFLFEYFSETQRNKGNFPGRFSGRQFSNSRSEMNVSTLELGDSALYLCASSLFGQGLNTEAFFGQGTRLTVV.

This clonotype was seen ten or more times. The rearrangement links TRBV20-1 to TRBJ2-5, with D tentatively TRBD1 (5 bases). V was clipped by 3 bases and J by 5 bases, with 13 bases between them. This CDR3 contains 13 residues. Germline V gene data show CDR1 as DFQATT and CDR2 as SNEGSKA (reference sequence). The CDR3 region is CSARKGFSETQYF. The CDR3 nucleotides are TGCAGTGCTAGGAAGGGGTTTTCGGAGACCCAGTACTTC.

V gene TRBV12-3 or TRBV12-4 combines with J gene TRBJ2-7, with 8 bases matching TRBD2. The V gene end was trimmed by 7 bases and the J gene end by 2 bases; junction bases not matched to a gene: 10. The CDR3 sequence is 15 residues long. CDR3 in amino acids: CASTYERGRTYEQYF. The CDR3 nucleotides read TGTGCCAGCACTTACGAGCGGGGGCGAACCTACGAGCAGTACTTC.

At least ten counts were recorded for this clonotype. V gene TRBV11-3 combines with J gene TRBJ2-1, with a possible D match to TRBD2 (6 bases). V was clipped by 5 bases and J by 4 bases, with 9 bases between them. The CDR3 length is 13 residues. CDR1 and CDR2 (germline): SGHNT, YENEEA. The CDR3 bases are TGTGCCAGCAGCAAGGGACTTTACAATGAGCAGTTCTTC. Translating it yields CASSKGLYNEQFF.

This clonotype was seen repeatedly, ten times or more. The chain couples TRBV5-1 to TRBJ2-1; TRBD2 aligns across 15 bases. Germline V gene sequence: CDR1 SGHRS, CDR2 YFSETQ. The CDR3 length is 18 residues. With V trimmed by 4 bases and J by 5 bases, 10 bases remained unmatched. CDR3 nucleotides: TGCGCCAGCAGCCTCGGACTAGCGGGAGGGAAATTGAACAATGAGCAGTTCTTC. This codes for CASSLGLAGGKLNNEQFF.

The chain uses TRBV10-3 and TRBJ2-7; D is possibly TRBD2 (6 bases). V lost 9 bases and J lost 2, with 20 bases in between. The CDR3 has 15 amino acids. CDR1 ENHRY and CDR2 SYGVKD come from the germline V gene. This chain's CDR3 is CAIRSTTGRPYEQYF. In nucleotides, the CDR3 is TGTGCCATTCGCTCGACAACCGGGAGACCCTACGAGCAGTACTTC.

This chain joins TRBV2 and TRBJ1-4, with 9 positions matching TRBD1. Trimming took 5 bases from V and 7 from J; bases not matched to a gene: 5. The CDR3 loop spans 14 amino acids. CDR1 and CDR2 (germline): SNHLY, FYNNEI. The CDR3 sequence: CASSSDRGAEKLFF. The DNA for the CDR3 is TGTGCCAGCAGTTCGGACAGGGGTGCTGAAAAACTGTTTTTT.

This sequence joins TRBV24-1 and TRBJ2-3; possible D gene TRBD1, 6 bases. Germline V gene sequence: CDR1 KGHDR, CDR2 SFDVKD. CDR3 size: 13 residues. Trimming cost V 8 bases and J 5 bases, with 13 bases left between them. This chain's CDR3 is CATNDRMGDTQYF. For the CDR3, the DNA is TGTGCCACCAACGACAGGATGGGAGATACGCAGTATTTT.

The chain is built from TRBV15 and TRBJ1-5, with TRBD1 matching over 8 bases. Per germline, CDR1 LNHNV and CDR2 YYDKDF (reference sequence). Unmatched junction bases numbered 14, after V lost 4 bases and J lost 6 bases. This CDR3 region has 17 residues. The CDR3 loop reads CATSKDRARRSGQPQHF. CDR3 sequence (DNA): TGTGCCACCAGCAAGGACAGGGCACGGCGATCGGGTCAGCCCCAGCATTTT. Together with reference TRBV15 and TRBJ1-5, the CDR3 gives the full variable domain: DAMVIQNPRYQVTQFGKPVTLSCSQTLNHNVMYWYQQKSSQAPKLLFHYYDKDFNNEADTPDNFQSRRPNTSFCFLDIRSPGLGDTAMYLCATSKDRARRSGQPQHFGDGTRLSIL.

The chain combines TRBV11-2 with TRBJ2-2, with unresolved D. V lost 8 bases and J lost 3, with 16 bases in between. CDR3 length: 15 residues. The germline V gene has CDR1 SGHAT and CDR2 FQNNGV. CDR3 nucleotides: TGTGCCAGCGGGCGAGGAACTTCCCACACCGGGGAGCTGTTTTTT. Its translation: CASGRGTSHTGELFF.

This clonotype was recorded a few times. This sequence joins TRBV20-1 and TRBJ2-5; no reliable D call. Trimming took 3 bases from V and 2 from J, leaving 7 bases between them. The CDR3 consists of 12 residues. Germline loops: CDR1 DFQATT, CDR2 SNEGSKA (reference sequence). CDR3 protein: CSASYLQETQYF. For the CDR3, the DNA is TGCAGTGCTAGTTACTTGCAAGAGACCCAGTACTTC.

As DNA, the CDR3 is TGCGCCAGCAGCGCAACCGGGACAGGGGCCTACGAGCAGTACTTC. Its protein product is CASSATGTGAYEQYF. This chain links TRBV5-1 with TRBJ2-7, with 10 positions matching TRBD1. This CDR3 contains 15 residues. The V segment lost 4 bases and the J segment 2 bases; nucleotides outside the gene matches: 6. In germline, CDR1 is SGHRS, CDR2 YFSETQ.

This chain links TRBV27 with TRBJ2-3; 12 nucleotides agree with TRBD2. Per the germline V gene, CDR1 is MNHEY and CDR2 is SMNVEV (reference sequence). Trimming at V came to 7 bases and at J to 6 bases, leaving 8 bases not matched to a gene. The CDR3 spans 15 residues. The CDR3 reads CASTLAGGPGDTQYF. The CDR3 DNA reads as TGTGCCAGCACTCTAGCGGGAGGGCCTGGGGATACGCAGTATTTT.

The V and J genes are TRBV27 and TRBJ2-7, with 7 bases aligning to TRBD1. The CDR3 runs to 14 residues. Germline CDR1 and CDR2: MNHEY and SMNVEV (reference sequence). Trimming at V came to 2 bases and at J to 2 bases, leaving 3 bases not matched to a gene. CDR3 residues: CASSLQDRTYEQYF. CDR3 coding DNA: TGTGCCAGCAGTTTACAGGACAGGACCTACGAGCAGTACTTC.

Many counts were recorded for this clonotype. CDR3 DNA sequence: TGTGCCAGCAGTTCCAGGGGTAATGAGCAGTTCTTC. It encodes CASSSRGNEQFF. V usage is TRBV12-3 or TRBV12-4 and J usage is TRBJ2-1, with D possibly TRBD1 on 6 matching bases. Trimming removed 4 bases from V and 7 bases from J, with 8 bases in between. The CDR3 length is 12 residues.

The V and J genes are TRBV5-1 and TRBJ2-5; 9 nucleotides align to TRBD2. CDR3 length: 15 amino acids. Germline assignment: CDR1 SGHRS and CDR2 YFSETQ. With V trimmed by 4 bases and J by 4 bases, 8 bases remained unmatched. DNA for the CDR3: TGCGCCAGCAGCGTGATAGCGGGAGCCCGAGAGACCCAGTACTTC. Protein product: CASSVIAGARETQYF. Filled out from reference TRBV5-1 and TRBJ2-5, the complete variable domain reads KAGVTQTPRYLIKTRGQQVTLSCSPISGHRSVSWYQQTPGQGLQFLFEYFSETQRNKGNFPGRFSGRQFSNSRSEMNVSTLELGDSALYLCASSVIAGARETQYFGPGTRLLVL.

The chain combines TRBV5-1 with TRBJ2-1, with 11 positions matching TRBD2. V dropped 6 bases and J dropped 5; count of bases not matched to a gene: 7. This CDR3 has 15 amino acids. CDR1 and CDR2 (germline): SGHRS, YFSETQ. The CDR3 coding sequence is TGCGCCAGCACCCTCACTAGCGGGGGTAACAATGAGCAGTTCTTC. Protein sequence: CASTLTSGGNNEQFF.

This CDR3 is CASFGTSGIYEQYF. The CDR3, as DNA: TGTGCCAGCTTCGGGACTAGCGGCATCTACGAGCAGTACTTC. This chain connects TRBV28 to TRBJ2-7; 11 bases match TRBD2. Looked up from germline, CDR1 is MDHEN and CDR2 is SYDVKM. This CDR3 comprises 14 residues. V dropped 8 bases and J dropped 3; count of bases not matched to a gene: 6.

The V gene is TRBV7-6, the J gene TRBJ2-7, with 10 bases that match TRBD2. CDR3 length: 17 amino acids. With 5 bases clipped from V and 3 bases from J, the junction kept 13 bases outside the gene matches. From germline, CDR1 is SGHVS and CDR2 FNYEAQ. The DNA of the CDR3 is TGTGCCAGCAGCCCAAGGACACATAGCGGGAGGTTCTACGAGCAGTACTTC. Its translation is CASSPRTHSGRFYEQYF.

The J gene is TRBJ2-5, the V gene TRBV3-1; D might be TRBD1 (7 bases). V was pared by 1 base and J by 5 bases, with 17 bases between. CDR1 is LGHDT and CDR2 is YNNKEL in the germline V gene (reference sequence). The CDR3 runs to 16 residues. The CDR3, as DNA: TGTGCCAGCAGCCAAGGGGACTCGACAGGGCACGAGACCCAGTACTTC. Its translation is CASSQGDSTGHETQYF.

The rearrangement links TRBV12-3 or TRBV12-4 to TRBJ2-7, with D unclear. This CDR3 spans 14 amino acids. Trimming pared 5 bases from V and 4 bases from J, leaving 15 bases between. The CDR3 is CASSPLVLPYEQYF. CDR3 DNA sequence: TGTGCCAGCAGTCCCCTCGTTCTACCATACGAGCAGTACTTC.

The chain links TRBV6-1 to TRBJ1-2; weak D call: TRBD1 (6 bases). The CDR3 is 13 amino acids. CDR1 is MNHNS and CDR2 is SASEGT in the germline V gene. V was shortened by 7 bases and J by 4 bases, with 13 bases between the two germline ends. CDR3 nucleotides: TGTGCCAGCATAGGTCCGGGGGCCTATGGCTACACCTTC. It yields the protein CASIGPGAYGYTF.

The chain has TRBV6-5 and TRBJ1-5; the D is unclear. The germline CDR1 and CDR2 sequences are MNHEY and SVGAGI. This CDR3 is built from 13 residues. V was clipped by 4 bases and J by 1 base, with 5 bases between them. In DNA form, the CDR3 reads TGTGCCAGCAGTTCCACGAGCAATCAGCCCCAGCATTTT. This sequence encodes CASSSTSNQPQHF.

The gene calls are TRBV12-3 or TRBV12-4 and TRBJ1-5; the D gene is possibly TRBD1 (6 bases). Trimming took off 5 bases at V and 7 bases at J, with 15 bases between the two ends. The CDR3 length is 14 residues. CDR3: CASSGQGRGQPQHF. The CDR3 nucleotides are TGTGCCAGCAGTGGCCAGGGCAGGGGACAGCCCCAGCATTTT.

This chain connects TRBV6-5 to TRBJ1-1; TRBD1 matches 7 bases. This CDR3 region has 15 residues. V lost 6 bases to trimming and J lost 1 base; unmatched junction nucleotides: 8. CDR1 and CDR2 from the germline V gene are MNHEY and SVGAGI. Here the CDR3 reads CASSPRTGWNTEAFF. The CDR3 region has the DNA TGTGCCAGCAGCCCTCGGACAGGTTGGAACACTGAAGCTTTCTTT.

The J gene is TRBJ2-7, the V gene TRBV6-6, with 15 bases lining up with TRBD2. CDR3 length: 15 residues. Trimming took 6 bases from V and 7 from J; bases not matched to a gene: 7. Germline V lookup: CDR1 MNHNY, CDR2 SVGAGI (reference sequence). DNA for the CDR3: TGTGCCAGCAGCCCGGGACTAGCGGGAGGTGGGGAGCAGTACTTC. Its translation is CASSPGLAGGGEQYF.

This clonotype was detected many times. The rearrangement uses TRBV20-1 and TRBJ2-7; 7 nucleotides agree with TRBD2. The CDR3 covers 15 residues. V shed 0 bases and J 2 bases; nucleotides not matched to a gene: 7. Germline assignment: CDR1 DFQATT and CDR2 SNEGSKA (reference sequence). Here the CDR3 DNA reads TGCAGTGCTAGAGATCGCGGGAGTCTCCCCTACGAGCAGTACTTC. This sequence encodes CSARDRGSLPYEQYF.